Shown below are 12 T cell receptor beta chains from a single sample sequenced in a study of identical twins. TCRdb ran MiXCR on the 5' RACE reads and lists one entry per CDR3 protein. The repertoire holds approximately 680,000 distinct CDR3 sequences, with about 7.1% as singletons. The same specimen was also included in a second study, on yellow fever vaccine responses in identical twins.

Sample: PBMCs. The origin of the receptors is a woman aged 18-30 years in good health.

This clonotype came up many times. The V and J genes are TRBV7-3 and TRBJ2-1, with a tentative D call TRBD2 (6 bases). The germline CDR1 and CDR2 sequences are SGHTA and FQGTGA. Trimming removed 5 bases from V and 0 bases from J, with 17 bases in between. This CDR3 has 17 residues. CDR3 nucleotide sequence: TGTGCCAGCAGCATTGGAGGGGTGCGGGACTCCTACAATGAGCAGTTCTTC. Translating it yields CASSIGGVRDSYNEQFF.

This clonotype was seen ten or more times. The chain employs TRBV15 and TRBJ1-6, with 9 positions matching TRBD1. Trimming removed 3 bases from V and 9 bases from J; junction bases left unmatched: 6. The germline CDR1 and CDR2 sequences are LNHNV and YYDKDF (reference sequence). The CDR3 consists of 15 residues. The CDR3 DNA reads TGTGCCACCAGCAGGGGGGGACAGGGAATTTCACCCCTCCACTTT. Protein sequence: CATSRGGQGISPLHF. The complete variable domain, with remaining parts taken from reference TRBV15 and TRBJ1-6, reads DAMVIQNPRYQVTQFGKPVTLSCSQTLNHNVMYWYQQKSSQAPKLLFHYYDKDFNNEADTPDNFQSRRPNTSFCFLDIRSPGLGDTAMYLCATSRGGQGISPLHFGNGTRLTVT.

This clonotype was counted a few times. V gene TRBV20-1 combines with J gene TRBJ2-7; 11 bases are shared with TRBD1. Germline V gene data show CDR1 as DFQATT and CDR2 as SNEGSKA (reference sequence). The CDR3 is 10 amino acids. The CDR3 here is CSARGQGDRV. CDR3 in DNA: TGCAGTGCTAGGGGACAGGGGGATCGCGTC.

This clonotype has a handful of counts. The chain is built from TRBV24-1 and TRBJ2-1, with D tentatively TRBD2 (5 bases). V was cut by 9 bases and J by 6 bases, with 14 bases left in between. The germline V gene encodes CDR1 KGHDR and CDR2 SFDVKD. The length of the CDR3 is 13 residues. The CDR3 protein is CATDSGFPNEQFF. CDR3 nucleotides: TGTGCCACCGATTCGGGGTTCCCCAATGAGCAGTTCTTC.

This clonotype was detected ten times or more. The V gene is TRBV27, the J gene TRBJ1-1; possibly TRBD1 for D (5 bases). V dropped 0 bases and J dropped 4 bases, with 12 bases sitting between them. The CDR3 length is 15 residues. Germline CDR1 MNHEY, CDR2 SMNVEV (reference sequence). This CDR3 reads CASSLSLGLITEAFF. CDR3 coding DNA: TGTGCCAGCAGTTTATCCCTGGGACTGATCACTGAAGCTTTCTTT.

In this sample, this clonotype turned up many times. J is TRBJ2-5 and V is TRBV3-1; D remains ambiguous. The CDR3 is 16 residues long. Per the germline V gene, CDR1 is LGHDT and CDR2 is YNNKEL (reference sequence). V lost 0 bases, J lost 2 bases, and 13 bases lay in between. The CDR3: CASSQDHALLQETQYF. As DNA, the CDR3 is TGTGCCAGCAGCCAAGATCACGCCCTTCTACAAGAGACCCAGTACTTC.

The rearrangement uses TRBV7-6 and TRBJ2-1; perhaps TRBD2 as D (6 bases). This CDR3 is built from 17 residues. CDR1 SGHVS and CDR2 FNYEAQ come from the germline V gene. The V gene lost 5 bases and the J gene lost 0 bases, with 17 bases spanning the gap. The CDR3 coding sequence is TGTGCCAGCAGCCCTAGGGGCCTCGGGAGCTCCTACAATGAGCAGTTCTTC. Protein product: CASSPRGLGSSYNEQFF.

This clonotype was counted at least ten times. The genes are TRBV5-1 and TRBJ2-1, with D uncertain. This CDR3 is built from 12 residues. Trimming shortened V by 1 base and J by 10 bases, and 9 bases separated the two germline ends. Germline assignment: CDR1 SGHRS and CDR2 YFSETQ. The CDR3 here is CASSLLGVEQFF. The CDR3 DNA reads TGCGCCAGCAGCTTGTTAGGTGTGGAGCAGTTCTTC.

This clonotype was counted a few times. The chain combines TRBV29-1 with TRBJ2-2, with D tentatively TRBD2 (5 bases). The CDR3 length is 14 residues. V lost 1 base to trimming and J lost 2 bases, with 8 bases between them. Germline loops: CDR1 SQVTM, CDR2 ANQGSEA. DNA of the CDR3: TGCAGCGTTGAAGCGGGATCCAACACCGGGGAGCTGTTTTTT. Translating gives CSVEAGSNTGELFF.

This clonotype has ten or more counts. J is TRBJ2-3 and V is TRBV25-1; 9 bases agree with TRBD1. V lost 4 bases, J lost 3 bases, and 5 bases stayed unmatched. The CDR3 runs to 15 residues. Germline assignment: CDR1 MGHDK and CDR2 SYGVNS. CDR3 bases: TGTGCCAGCAGTGGCTACAGGGGGCGAACAGATACGCAGTATTTT. As protein: CASSGYRGRTDTQYF. The full variable domain, rest sourced from reference TRBV25-1 and TRBJ2-3, is EADIYQTPRYLVIGTGKKITLECSQTMGHDKMYWYQQDPGMELHLIHYSYGVNSTEKGDLSSESTVSRIRTEHFPLTLESARPSHTSQYLCASSGYRGRTDTQYFGPGTRLTVL.

The chain is built from TRBV9 and TRBJ1-4, with D unclear. The V gene's germline CDR1 is SGDLS and CDR2 YYNGEE. The CDR3 has 14 amino acids. The V end lost 4 bases, the J end lost 2 bases, and 9 bases lay between the germline ends. Written as DNA, the CDR3 is TGTGCCAGCAGCCCGACCGGGACTAATGAAAAACTGTTTTTT. Residues: CASSPTGTNEKLFF.

This clonotype was detected many times. This chain joins TRBV24-1 and TRBJ2-1, with D hard to call. The CDR3 is 14 residues long. Germline V gene data show CDR1 as KGHDR and CDR2 as SFDVKD. Trimming left V 1 base short and J 8 bases short, with 11 bases between. The CDR3 DNA follows: TGTGCCACCAGTGATTTTACCGGGTCGGATGAGCAGTTCTTC. This codes for CATSDFTGSDEQFF.